This TCR beta chain was sequenced in a study of T cells in Graves' hyperthyroidism and ophthalmopathy. General study results and limits: Progression to ophthalmopathy was predicted a median of roughly 6.8 months early.

The length of the CDR3 is 11 residues. Trimming shortened V by 3 bases and J by 13 bases, and 10 bases separated the two germline ends. Germline lookup yields CDR1 SNHLY and CDR2 FYNNEI. Over 18 months, lack of ophthalmopathy progression marked Graves' hyperthyroidism as stable. The study enrolled patients aged 18 to 65 with newly diagnosed hyperthyroidism of under 2 months' duration. Pregnant or lactating patients were excluded, as were those with uncontrolled infection or other autoimmune disease. This clonotype was counted at least ten times. Antigen unknown. The investigators amplified TCR beta CDR3 regions from RNA transcripts. A first-round RT-PCR of the TCR CDR3 used the HTBI primer set. One entry per CDR3 protein results from TCRdb running MiXCR on the multiplex PCR reads. The sample holds 800,000 or so distinct CDR3 sequences, roughly 40% seen once.

The receptor comes from a man aged 18 to 35 with Graves' hyperthyroidism. The V and J genes are TRBV2 and TRBJ1-5, with D possibly matching TRBD1 (5 bases). The sequenced sample was blood. CDR3 amino acids: CASSEGRRQHF. CDR3 in DNA: TGTGCCAGCAGTGAGGGGCGCCGGCAGCATTTT.